Reported below is one TCR beta chain. As handled by the study authors: Estimated nucleated cell counts came from reference gene primer amplification. TCRdb keeps only in-frame clones here, not all; method: immunoSEQ multiplex PCR. The DNA gave D and trimming, while V, J and clone size come from that table. The table records 200,000 to 250,000 clones, less than 85% of them present only once. The sample is drawn from a study of blood T cell repertoires in COVID-19. Study information: Sites in the United States, Italy and Spain provided acute and convalescent COVID-19 samples. PBMCs, B-cell-depleted T cells, or T cells were the source of the cDNA or gDNA that made up the material.

V lost 7 bases, J lost 0 bases, and 7 bases stayed unmatched. The CDR3 is made up of 15 amino acids. The germline CDR1 and CDR2 sequences are SGHRS and YFSETQ. The chain employs TRBV5-1 and TRBJ1-3; TRBD1 matches 7 bases. The source is a woman aged 80 or older with acute or convalescent COVID-19. Sequencing input: peripheral blood. CDR3 DNA: TGCGCCAGCGGACAGGATTTGAGCTCTGGAAACACCATATATTTT. It yields the protein CASGQDLSSGNTIYF.